One sample yielded the 7 T cell receptor beta chains listed below, sequenced in a study of cytomegalovirus exposure and HLA in healthy donors. In the PCR, 60 Vbeta and 13 Jbeta primers were used. Sequencing was performed with immunoSEQ multiplex PCR; in TCRdb, only in-frame clones are kept and a portion is missing. Counted here are approximately 220,000 clones, almost 80% occurring once; the ten biggest clones make up about 2%. The sample taken for sequencing was PBMCs. Source of these receptors: a male donor in good health and CMV-seronegative.

This clone was seen only a few times. The chain recombines TRBV19 with TRBJ2-1; D possibly corresponds to TRBD1 (6 bases). Germline lookup yields CDR1 LNHDA and CDR2 SQIVND (reference sequence). The V and J ends lost 5 bases and 8 bases respectively, with 13 bases between them. This CDR3 is 13 amino acids long. In nucleotides, the CDR3 is TGTGCCAGTAGTGGGGGCCCTGGGGATGAGCAGTTCTTC. Its translation is CASSGGPGDEQFF. The full variable domain, completed using reference TRBV19 and TRBJ2-1, is DGGITQSPKYLFRKEGQNVTLSCEQNLNHDAMYWYRQDPGQGLRLIYYSQIVNDFQKGDIAEGYSVSREKKESFPLTVTSAQKNPTAFYLCASSGGPGDEQFFGPGTRLTVL.

This clone has at least ten counts. The chain recombines TRBV6-4 with TRBJ2-6; TRBD1 matches at 10 bases. CDR1 is MRHNA, CDR2 SNTAGT, per germline. The V gene end was trimmed by 4 bases and the J gene end by 0 bases; junction bases not matched to a gene: 0. This CDR3 contains 16 residues. The DNA for the CDR3 is TGTGCCAGCAGTGGGACAGGGGGCTCTGGGGCCAACGTCCTGACTTTC. As protein: CASSGTGGSGANVLTF.

Only one count was recorded for this clone. The rearrangement uses TRBV7-2 and TRBJ2-1; possibly TRBD2 for D (6 bases). CDR1 and CDR2 from the germline V gene are SGHTA and FQGNSA. The CDR3 length is 14 residues. The germline V and J ends were trimmed by 1 base and 9 bases, with 13 bases remaining between them. CDR3 coding DNA: TGTGCCAGCAGCTTAGGGGACTCCCGGCTTGAGCAGTTCTTC. This sequence encodes CASSLGDSRLEQFF.

The rearrangement links TRBV15 to TRBJ2-5, with D possibly being TRBD2 (6 bases). Germline V gene data show CDR1 as LNHNV and CDR2 as YYDKDF (reference sequence). The CDR3 totals 15 residues. V was trimmed by 1 base and J by 6 bases, leaving 15 bases between them. The CDR3 reads CATSRGAWGGKTQYF. The CDR3 nucleotides are TGTGCCACCAGCAGAGGAGCCTGGGGAGGCAAGACCCAGTACTTC.

This chain uses TRBV11-2 with TRBJ2-6, with D possibly matching TRBD1 (6 bases). V lost 0 bases to trimming and J lost 1 base, with 16 bases between them. The CDR3 contains 19 residues. In germline, CDR1 is SGHAT, CDR2 FQNNGV. This CDR3 reads CASSLDQSGVWSGANVLTF. CDR3 in DNA: TGTGCCAGCAGCTTAGATCAATCAGGGGTATGGTCTGGGGCCAACGTCCTGACTTTC.

This clone has a handful of counts. The chain is built from TRBV7-2 and TRBJ1-2; 7 bases agree with TRBD1. This CDR3 comprises 15 residues. Germline CDR1 reads SGHTA; CDR2 reads FQGNSA. Germline trimming cut 5 bases from V and 4 bases from J; bases unmatched to any gene: 10. The CDR3, as DNA: TGTGCCAGCAGCCCTGCGGACAGGTTAACCTATGGCTACACCTTC. Its translation is CASSPADRLTYGYTF.

This chain links TRBV28 with TRBJ2-2; possibly TRBD1 for D (5 bases). Trimming cost V 6 bases and J 9 bases, with 14 bases left between them. The CDR3 runs to 13 residues. Germline CDR1 and CDR2: MDHEN and SYDVKM. CDR3 residues: CASSQGLRRELFF. As DNA, the CDR3 is TGTGCCAGCAGCCAGGGCCTCCGCAGGGAGCTGTTTTTT.